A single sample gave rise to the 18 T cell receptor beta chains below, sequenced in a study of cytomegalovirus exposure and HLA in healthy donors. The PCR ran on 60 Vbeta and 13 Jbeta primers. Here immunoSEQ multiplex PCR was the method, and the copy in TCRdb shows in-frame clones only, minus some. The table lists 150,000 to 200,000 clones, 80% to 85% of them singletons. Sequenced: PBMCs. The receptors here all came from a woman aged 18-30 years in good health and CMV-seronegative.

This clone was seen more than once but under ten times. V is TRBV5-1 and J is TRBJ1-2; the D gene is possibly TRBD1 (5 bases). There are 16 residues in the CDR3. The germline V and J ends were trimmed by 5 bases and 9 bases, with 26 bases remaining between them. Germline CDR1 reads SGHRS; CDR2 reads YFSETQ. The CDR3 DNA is TGCGCCAGCAGGTACAGCGCGACAGCCCTGCTATTAAGCTACACCTTC. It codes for CASRYSATALLLSYTF.

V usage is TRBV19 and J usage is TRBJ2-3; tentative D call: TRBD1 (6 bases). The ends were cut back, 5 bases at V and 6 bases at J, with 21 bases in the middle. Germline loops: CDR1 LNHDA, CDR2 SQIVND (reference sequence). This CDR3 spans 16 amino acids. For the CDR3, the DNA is TGTGCCAGTAGTCCTCGTCAGACAGGCCGAGGGGATACGCAGTATTTT. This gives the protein CASSPRQTGRGDTQYF.

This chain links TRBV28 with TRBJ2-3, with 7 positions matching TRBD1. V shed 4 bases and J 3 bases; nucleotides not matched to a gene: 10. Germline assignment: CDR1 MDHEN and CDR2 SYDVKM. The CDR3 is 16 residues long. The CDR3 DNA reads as TGTGCCAGCAGTTCCTTCGACAGGGAAGGGACAGATACGCAGTATTTT. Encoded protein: CASSSFDREGTDTQYF.

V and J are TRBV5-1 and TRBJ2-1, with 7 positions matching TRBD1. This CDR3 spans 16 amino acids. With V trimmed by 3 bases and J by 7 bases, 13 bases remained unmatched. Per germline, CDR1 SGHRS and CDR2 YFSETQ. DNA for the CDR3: TGCGCCAGCAGCTCGCCCGGGACAGCCTTACAGAATGAGCAGTTCTTC. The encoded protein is CASSSPGTALQNEQFF.

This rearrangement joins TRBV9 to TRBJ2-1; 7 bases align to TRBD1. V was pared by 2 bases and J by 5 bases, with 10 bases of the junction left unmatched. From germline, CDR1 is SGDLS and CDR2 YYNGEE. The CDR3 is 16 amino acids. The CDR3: CASSVSPGTANNEQFF. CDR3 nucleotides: TGTGCCAGCAGCGTCTCCCCCGGGACAGCTAACAATGAGCAGTTCTTC.

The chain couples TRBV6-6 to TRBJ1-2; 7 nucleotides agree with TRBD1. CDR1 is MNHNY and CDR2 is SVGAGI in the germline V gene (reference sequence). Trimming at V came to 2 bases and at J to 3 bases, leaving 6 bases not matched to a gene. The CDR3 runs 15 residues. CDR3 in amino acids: CASSYNWDSYYGYTF. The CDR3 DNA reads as TGTGCCAGCAGTTACAACTGGGACAGTTACTATGGCTACACCTTC.

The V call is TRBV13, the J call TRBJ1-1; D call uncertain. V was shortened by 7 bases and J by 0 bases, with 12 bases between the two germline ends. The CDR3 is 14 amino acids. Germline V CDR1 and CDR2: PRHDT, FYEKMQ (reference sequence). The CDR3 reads CASTTVLLNTEAFF. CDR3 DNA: TGTGCCAGCACAACGGTCCTCCTGAACACTGAAGCTTTCTTT.

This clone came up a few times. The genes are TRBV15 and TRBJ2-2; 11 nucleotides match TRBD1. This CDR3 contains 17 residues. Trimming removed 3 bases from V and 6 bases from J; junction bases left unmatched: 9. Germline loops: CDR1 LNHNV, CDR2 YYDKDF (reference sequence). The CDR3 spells CATSRPLGQGGAGELFF. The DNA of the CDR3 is TGTGCCACCAGCAGGCCCCTGGGACAGGGGGGGGCCGGGGAGCTGTTTTTT. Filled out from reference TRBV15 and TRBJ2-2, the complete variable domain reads DAMVIQNPRYQVTQFGKPVTLSCSQTLNHNVMYWYQQKSSQAPKLLFHYYDKDFNNEADTPDNFQSRRPNTSFCFLDIRSPGLGDTAMYLCATSRPLGQGGAGELFFGEGSRLTVL.

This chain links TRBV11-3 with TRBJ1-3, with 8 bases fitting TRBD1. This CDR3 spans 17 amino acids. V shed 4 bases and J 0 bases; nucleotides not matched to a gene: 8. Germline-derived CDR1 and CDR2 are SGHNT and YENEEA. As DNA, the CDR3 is TGTGCCAGCAGCTCAAGACAGGGGAAACTCTCTGGAAACACCATATATTTT. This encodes CASSSRQGKLSGNTIYF.

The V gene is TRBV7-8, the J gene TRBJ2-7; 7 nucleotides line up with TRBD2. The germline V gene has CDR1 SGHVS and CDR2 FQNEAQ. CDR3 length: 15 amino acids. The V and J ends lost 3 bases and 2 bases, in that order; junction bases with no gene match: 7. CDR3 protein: CASSFAGVPTYEQYF. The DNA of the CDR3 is TGTGCCAGCAGCTTCGCGGGGGTTCCCACCTACGAGCAGTACTTC.

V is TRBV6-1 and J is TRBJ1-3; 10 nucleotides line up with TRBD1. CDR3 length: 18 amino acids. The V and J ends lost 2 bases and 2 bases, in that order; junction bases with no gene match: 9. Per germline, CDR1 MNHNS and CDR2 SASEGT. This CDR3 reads CASSEWTGGRGPGNTIYF. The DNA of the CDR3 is TGTGCCAGCAGTGAATGGACAGGGGGAAGGGGGCCTGGAAACACCATATATTTT.

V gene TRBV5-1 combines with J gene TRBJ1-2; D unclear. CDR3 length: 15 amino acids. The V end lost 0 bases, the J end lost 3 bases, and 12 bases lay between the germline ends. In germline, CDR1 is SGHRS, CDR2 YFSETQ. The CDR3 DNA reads TGCGCCAGCAGCTTGGGACGGGGTGGAGACTATGGCTACACCTTC. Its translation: CASSLGRGGDYGYTF.

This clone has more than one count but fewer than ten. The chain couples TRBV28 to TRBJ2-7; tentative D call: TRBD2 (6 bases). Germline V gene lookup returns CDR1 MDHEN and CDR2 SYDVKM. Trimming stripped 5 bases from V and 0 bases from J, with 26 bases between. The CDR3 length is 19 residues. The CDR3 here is CASSTQLMGRGVSSYEQYF. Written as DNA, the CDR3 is TGTGCCAGCAGTACACAGCTTATGGGGCGGGGTGTGAGCTCCTACGAGCAGTACTTC.

The CDR3 region is CASSLVQGEAFF. CDR3 in DNA: TGTGCCAGCAGTTTGGTTCAGGGTGAAGCTTTCTTT. The chain recombines TRBV28 with TRBJ1-1, with D perhaps matching TRBD1 (5 bases). Deletions cut 3 bases from V and 7 bases from J, with 9 bases between. Per the germline V gene, CDR1 is MDHEN and CDR2 is SYDVKM. The CDR3 spans 12 residues. The full variable domain, rest sourced from reference TRBV28 and TRBJ1-1, is DVKVTQSSRYLVKRTGEKVFLECVQDMDHENMFWYRQDPGLGLRLIYFSYDVKMKEKGDIPEGYSVSREKKERFSLILESASTNQTSMYLCASSLVQGEAFFGQGTRLTVV.

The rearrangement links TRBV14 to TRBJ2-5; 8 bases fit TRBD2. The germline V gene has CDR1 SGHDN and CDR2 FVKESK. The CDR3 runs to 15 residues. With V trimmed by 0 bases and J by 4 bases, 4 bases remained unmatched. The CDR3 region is CASSQDYGLAETQYF. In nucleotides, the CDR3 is TGTGCCAGCAGCCAAGATTATGGACTAGCAGAGACCCAGTACTTC.

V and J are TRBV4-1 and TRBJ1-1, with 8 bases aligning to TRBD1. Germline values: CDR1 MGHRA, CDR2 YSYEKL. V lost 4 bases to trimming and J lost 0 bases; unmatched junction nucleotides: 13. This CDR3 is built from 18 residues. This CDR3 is CASSPREGRGRMNTEAFF. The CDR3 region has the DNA TGCGCCAGCAGCCCTAGGGAGGGCAGGGGGCGCATGAACACTGAAGCTTTCTTT.

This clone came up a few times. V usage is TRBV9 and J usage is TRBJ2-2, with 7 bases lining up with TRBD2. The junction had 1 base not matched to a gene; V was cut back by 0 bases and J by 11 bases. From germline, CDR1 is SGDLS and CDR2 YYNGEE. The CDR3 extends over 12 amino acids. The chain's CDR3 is CASSVGGGELFF. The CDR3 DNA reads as TGTGCCAGCAGCGTAGGGGGGGGAGAGCTGTTTTTT. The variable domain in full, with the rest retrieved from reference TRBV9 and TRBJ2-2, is DSGVTQTPKHLITATGQRVTLRCSPRSGDLSVYWYQQSLDQGLQFLIQYYNGEERAKGNILERFSAQQFPDLHSELNLSSLELGDSALYFCASSVGGGELFFGEGSRLTVL.

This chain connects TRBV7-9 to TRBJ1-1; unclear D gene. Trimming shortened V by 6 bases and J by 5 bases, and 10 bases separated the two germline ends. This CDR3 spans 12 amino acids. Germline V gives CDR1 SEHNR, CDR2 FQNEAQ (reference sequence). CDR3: CASRNGATEAFF. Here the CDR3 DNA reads TGTGCCAGCAGAAACGGAGCAACTGAAGCTTTCTTT.